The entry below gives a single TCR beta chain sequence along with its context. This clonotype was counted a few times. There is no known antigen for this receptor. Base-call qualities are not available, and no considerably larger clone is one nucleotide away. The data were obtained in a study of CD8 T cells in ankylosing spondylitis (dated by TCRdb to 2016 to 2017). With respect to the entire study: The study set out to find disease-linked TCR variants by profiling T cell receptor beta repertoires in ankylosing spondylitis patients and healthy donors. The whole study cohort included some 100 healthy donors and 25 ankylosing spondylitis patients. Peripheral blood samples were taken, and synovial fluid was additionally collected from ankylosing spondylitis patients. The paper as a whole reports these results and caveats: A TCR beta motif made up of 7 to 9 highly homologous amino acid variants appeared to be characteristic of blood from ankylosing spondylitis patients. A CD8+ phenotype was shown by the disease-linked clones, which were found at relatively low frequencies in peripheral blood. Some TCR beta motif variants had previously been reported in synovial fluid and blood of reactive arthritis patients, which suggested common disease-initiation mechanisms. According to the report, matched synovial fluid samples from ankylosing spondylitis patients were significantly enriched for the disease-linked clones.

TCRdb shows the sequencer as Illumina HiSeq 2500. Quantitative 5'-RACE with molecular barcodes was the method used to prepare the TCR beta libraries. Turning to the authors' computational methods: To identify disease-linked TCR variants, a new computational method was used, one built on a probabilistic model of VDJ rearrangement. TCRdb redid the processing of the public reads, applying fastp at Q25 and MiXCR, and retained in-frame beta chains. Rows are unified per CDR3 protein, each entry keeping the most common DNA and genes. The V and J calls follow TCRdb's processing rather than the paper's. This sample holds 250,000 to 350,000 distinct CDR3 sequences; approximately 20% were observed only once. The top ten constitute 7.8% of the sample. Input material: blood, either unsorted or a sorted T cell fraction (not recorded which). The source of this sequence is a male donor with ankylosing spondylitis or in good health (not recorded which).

The CDR3 sequence is CASSLARTGSNTGELFF. In nucleotide form, the sequence is TGTGCCAGCAGTTTAGCGCGGACAGGGTCGAACACCGGGGAGCTGTTTTTT. The rearranged chain carries TRBV12-3 or TRBV12-4 and TRBJ2-2; TRBD1 fits 8 bases in the junction. V and J are trimmed by 0 bases and 0 bases, and the gene matches miss 3 bases of the junction. There are 17 amino acids in the CDR3, from cysteine to phenylalanine inclusive. The DNA shown is the 51-base CDR3, in frame from base 1.